Below are 31 T cell receptor beta chains sequenced from a single sample in a study of cytomegalovirus exposure and HLA in healthy donors. 60 Vbeta and 13 Jbeta primers were used in PCR. The data were produced by immunoSEQ multiplex PCR, yet TCRdb's version contains in-frame clones alone and is incomplete. The sample has about 150,000 clones, roughly 80% seen once. Sequencing input: PBMCs. Receptors were obtained from a woman aged 40 to 49 in good health and CMV-seronegative.

The chain couples TRBV6-6 to TRBJ1-6, with TRBD1 matching over 9 bases. CDR1 MNHNY and CDR2 SVGAGI come from the germline V gene (reference sequence). The CDR3 is made up of 13 amino acids. V lost 7 bases, J lost 7 bases, and 2 bases stayed unmatched. CDR3 sequence (DNA): TGTGCCAGCATTGGACAGGGGAATTCACCCCTCCACTTT. Protein sequence: CASIGQGNSPLHF.

The chain joins TRBV6-1 to TRBJ1-2; TRBD1 is a possible D gene (6 bases). Trimming took 5 bases from V and 4 from J, leaving 17 bases between them. This CDR3 region has 15 residues. Germline CDR1 MNHNS, CDR2 SASEGT. DNA for the CDR3: TGTGCCAGCAGTCCCCTGTTGGGGGCTAGCTATGGCTACACCTTC. This encodes CASSPLLGASYGYTF.

J is TRBJ2-7 and V is TRBV5-5, with 9 bases lining up with TRBD1. Losses at the gene ends were 4 bases for V and 6 bases for J; bases not matched to a gene: 14. The CDR3 has 16 residues. Germline CDR1 and CDR2: SGHKS and YYEKEE (reference sequence). CDR3 sequence (DNA): TGTGCCAGCAGCAAGACAGGGGGAAATTCCCCACGCGAGCAGTACTTC. Encoded protein: CASSKTGGNSPREQYF.

V usage is TRBV19 and J usage is TRBJ2-1, with D perhaps TRBD1 (5 bases). The V end was cut by 2 bases, the J end by 0 bases, with 8 bases between. Germline CDR1 reads LNHDA; CDR2 reads SQIVND (reference sequence). The CDR3 is 15 residues long. The CDR3 DNA reads TGTGCCAGTAGTATAAGGGGTAGCTCCTACAATGAGCAGTTCTTC. It is translated as CASSIRGSSYNEQFF.

The sample holds a few counts of this clone. The CDR3 DNA reads TGTGCCAGCAGCTTTTCGCCGGGGACAGGGGGCAGGAATGAGCAGTTCTTC. It yields the protein CASSFSPGTGGRNEQFF. The chain has TRBV11-2 and TRBJ2-1, with 12 nucleotides matching TRBD1. CDR3 length: 17 amino acids. Trimming at V came to 3 bases and at J to 7 bases, leaving 10 bases not matched to a gene. The germline V gene has CDR1 SGHAT and CDR2 FQNNGV.

This clone was counted a few times. This chain links TRBV6-5 with TRBJ2-5; TRBD2 matches 10 bases. Germline trimming cut 3 bases from V and 2 bases from J; bases unmatched to any gene: 3. The germline CDR1 and CDR2 sequences are MNHEY and SVGAGI. The CDR3 consists of 15 residues. DNA for the CDR3: TGTGCCAGCAGTTATTGGACTAGCGGACAAGAGACCCAGTACTTC. Its translation is CASSYWTSGQETQYF.

This chain connects TRBV11-3 to TRBJ2-2; 7 nucleotides line up with TRBD1. Germline values: CDR1 SGHNT, CDR2 YENEEA. CDR3 length: 13 amino acids. J gave up 10 bases and V 4 bases, and 6 bases lay outside the gene matches. CDR3 residues: CASSWKGGAELFF. DNA for the CDR3: TGTGCCAGCAGCTGGAAAGGGGGCGCGGAGCTGTTTTTT.

This chain connects TRBV6-1 to TRBJ2-1; 14 bases agree with TRBD2. Per the germline V gene, CDR1 is MNHNS and CDR2 is SASEGT. There are 15 residues in the CDR3. V shed 6 bases, J shed 9 bases, and the junction held 7 bases outside the gene matches. The CDR3 spells CASRQTSGGAFEQFF. The CDR3 nucleotides read TGTGCCAGCAGGCAGACTAGCGGGGGGGCCTTTGAGCAGTTCTTC.

The J gene is TRBJ2-7, the V gene TRBV5-1, with D unclear. Trimming left V 4 bases short and J 1 base short, with 9 bases between. The CDR3 has 13 amino acids. Germline CDR1 SGHRS, CDR2 YFSETQ. CDR3 sequence reads: CASSLQFSYEQYF. The CDR3 coding sequence is TGCGCCAGCAGCCTACAGTTTTCCTACGAGCAGTACTTC.

Only one count was recorded for this clone. This chain joins TRBV5-6 and TRBJ1-1, with D hard to call. Germline V gene lookup returns CDR1 SGHDT and CDR2 YYEEEE. The V and J ends lost 4 bases and 6 bases respectively, with 19 bases between them. The CDR3 has 15 residues. CDR3: CASSLEPSPRSEAFF. CDR3 sequence (DNA): TGTGCCAGCAGCCTGGAGCCTAGCCCTAGATCTGAAGCTTTCTTT. Full variable domain (missing parts from reference TRBV5-6 and TRBJ1-1): DAGVTQSPTHLIKTRGQQVTLRCSPKSGHDTVSWYQQALGQGPQFIFQYYEEEERQRGNFPDRFSGHQFPNYSSELNVNALLLGDSALYLCASSLEPSPRSEAFFGQGTRLTVV.

This clone was observed a handful of times. J is TRBJ1-1 and V is TRBV19, with 7 bases aligning to TRBD1. The CDR3 runs to 17 residues. V shed 7 bases, J shed 0 bases, and the junction held 14 bases outside the gene matches. Germline assignment: CDR1 LNHDA and CDR2 SQIVND (reference sequence). The CDR3 here is CASIVSEGAELNTEAFF. CDR3 sequence (DNA): TGTGCCAGTATCGTATCAGAGGGGGCGGAATTGAACACTGAAGCTTTCTTT.

This clone was found once. This chain connects TRBV2 to TRBJ2-1; 8 bases are shared with TRBD1. This CDR3 is 15 amino acids long. CDR1 and CDR2 from the germline V gene are SNHLY and FYNNEI. The ends lost 7 bases at V and 7 bases at J; junction bases unmatched: 12. CDR3 protein: CASTRSRDRRNEQFF. The CDR3 DNA sequence: TGTGCCAGCACCCGGTCCCGGGACAGGAGAAATGAGCAGTTCTTC.

The chain couples TRBV7-9 to TRBJ2-1; 10 nucleotides align to TRBD2. Unmatched junction bases numbered 1, after V lost 0 bases and J lost 2 bases. The CDR3 totals 16 residues. Germline V gives CDR1 SEHNR, CDR2 FQNEAQ (reference sequence). CDR3 coding DNA: TGTGCCAGCAGCTTAGCAGCGGGAGGGCCCTACAATGAGCAGTTCTTC. Protein sequence: CASSLAAGGPYNEQFF. Full variable domain (rest looked up from reference TRBV7-9 and TRBJ2-1): DTGVSQNPRHKITKRGQNVTFRCDPISEHNRLYWYRQTLGQGPEFLTYFQNEAQLEKSRLLSDRFSAERPKGSFSTLEIQRTEQGDSAMYLCASSLAAGGPYNEQFFGPGTRLTVL.

The J gene is TRBJ2-2, the V gene TRBV6-4; tentatively, D is TRBD2 (6 bases). The CDR3 has 15 residues. The germline V gene has CDR1 MRHNA and CDR2 SNTAGT. Deletions cut 6 bases from V and 2 bases from J, with 13 bases between. CDR3 DNA: TGTGCCAGCAGCCTTGGGGAGGATAACACCGGGGAGCTGTTTTTT. It translates to CASSLGEDNTGELFF.

This clone has only one observation. This chain joins TRBV28 and TRBJ2-3, with D perhaps matching TRBD2 (6 bases). Germline CDR1 is MDHEN and CDR2 is SYDVKM. This CDR3 spans 18 amino acids. The V end was cut by 4 bases, the J end by 4 bases, with 24 bases between. CDR3 nucleotide sequence: TGTGCCAGCAGTTCTGGGACTGGTGGGGAACCCGGGGCAGATACGCAGTATTTT. The encoded protein is CASSSGTGGEPGADTQYF.

The chain links TRBV5-4 to TRBJ1-2; D might be TRBD1 (5 bases). This CDR3 comprises 15 residues. The V end lost 0 bases, the J end lost 2 bases, and 11 bases lay between the germline ends. Germline values: CDR1 SGHNT, CDR2 YYREEE (reference sequence). CDR3 coding DNA: TGTGCCAGCAGCTTGGTTGGGGCCTCCAACTATGGCTACACCTTC. It codes for CASSLVGASNYGYTF. The whole variable domain, filled in from reference TRBV5-4 and TRBJ1-2, reads ETGVTQSPTHLIKTRGQQVTLRCSSQSGHNTVSWYQQALGQGPQFIFQYYREEENGRGNFPPRFSGLQFPNYSSELNVNALELDDSALYLCASSLVGASNYGYTFGSGTRLTVV.

The chain carries TRBV5-4 and TRBJ2-1, with TRBD1 matching 10 bases. This CDR3 contains 16 residues. Germline assignment: CDR1 SGHNT and CDR2 YYREEE (reference sequence). V shed 5 bases and J 2 bases; nucleotides not matched to a gene: 7. Written as DNA, the CDR3 is TGTGCCAGCAGTAAACCGGGACAGGGGCCCTACAATGAGCAGTTCTTC. Its translation: CASSKPGQGPYNEQFF.

The chain uses TRBV15 and TRBJ2-1, with TRBD2 identical over 8 bases. The ends lost 3 bases at V and 8 bases at J; junction bases unmatched: 12. Germline V gives CDR1 LNHNV, CDR2 YYDKDF (reference sequence). There are 16 residues in the CDR3. CDR3 residues: CATSSPGTRTFDEQFF. In DNA, the CDR3 is TGTGCCACCAGCAGCCCCGGGACTAGGACTTTCGATGAGCAGTTCTTC.

The chain couples TRBV7-9 to TRBJ2-5, with D possibly being TRBD2 (6 bases). V lost 0 bases and J 1 base, leaving 12 bases between the germline ends. Germline V gene sequence: CDR1 SEHNR, CDR2 FQNEAQ (reference sequence). The CDR3 spans 16 residues. CDR3 amino acids: CASSLARGTVQETQYF. CDR3 in DNA: TGTGCCAGCAGCTTAGCGCGGGGAACGGTCCAAGAGACCCAGTACTTC. The full variable domain, completed using reference TRBV7-9 and TRBJ2-5, is DTGVSQNPRHKITKRGQNVTFRCDPISEHNRLYWYRQTLGQGPEFLTYFQNEAQLEKSRLLSDRFSAERPKGSFSTLEIQRTEQGDSAMYLCASSLARGTVQETQYFGPGTRLLVL.

The genes are TRBV28 and TRBJ2-3; 7 bases match TRBD1. The V gene's germline CDR1 is MDHEN and CDR2 SYDVKM. J lost 4 bases, V lost 6 bases, and 4 bases had no gene match. This CDR3 has 13 residues. DNA of the CDR3: TGTGCCAGCAGGGTAACAGGGGCAGATACGCAGTATTTT. Translated, it gives CASRVTGADTQYF.

CDR3 protein: CASSDPQGQGAKGELFF. CDR3 bases: TGCGCCAGCAGTGATCCCCAGGGACAGGGGGCGAAGGGGGAGCTGTTTTTT. The chain uses TRBV10-1 and TRBJ2-2, with 12 positions matching TRBD1. Trimming took 3 bases from V and 8 from J; bases not matched to a gene: 10. This CDR3 comprises 17 residues. Germline values: CDR1 WNHNN, CDR2 SYGVQD (reference sequence).

This chain links TRBV27 with TRBJ2-7; D is unresolved. The CDR3 has 13 residues. V was shortened by 1 base and J by 7 bases, with 11 bases between the two germline ends. Germline V lookup: CDR1 MNHEY, CDR2 SMNVEV (reference sequence). Here the CDR3 DNA reads TGTGCCAGCAGTTTATATCGGTCTCCGGAGCAGTACTTC. Translated, it gives CASSLYRSPEQYF.

The chain uses TRBV2 and TRBJ2-7, with a possible D match to TRBD1 (5 bases). This CDR3 spans 14 amino acids. The germline gives CDR1 SNHLY, CDR2 FYNNEI. V was clipped by 7 bases and J by 0 bases, with 13 bases between them. CDR3 residues: CASKQESNSYEQYF. CDR3 nucleotides: TGTGCCAGCAAACAGGAATCCAACTCCTACGAGCAGTACTTC.

The chain uses TRBV12-2 and TRBJ1-5; the table gives TRBD1 as D, unverified against the DNA. TRBV12-2 represents a pseudogene. The CDR3 contains 20 residues. CDR3 nucleotides: TGTGCAAGTCGCTTAGCCACTTTTCCGGGACAGGGTCTAAGCAATCAGCCCCAGCATTTT. It translates to CASRLATFPGQGLSNQPQHF.

The J gene is TRBJ2-5, the V gene TRBV28; 9 nucleotides match TRBD1. CDR1 is MDHEN, CDR2 SYDVKM, per germline. Losses at the gene ends were 11 bases for V and 2 bases for J; bases not matched to a gene: 6. The CDR3 is made up of 13 amino acids. Written as DNA, the CDR3 is TGTGCCGCCCAGACAGGGGGACAAGAGACCCAGTACTTC. Its protein is CAAQTGGQETQYF.

The chain has TRBV19 and TRBJ1-1, with D hard to call. The CDR3 has 12 amino acids. The germline CDR1 and CDR2 sequences are LNHDA and SQIVND (reference sequence). Trimming took 4 bases from V and 4 from J, leaving 7 bases between them. CDR3 nucleotides: TGTGCCAGTAGTAAACGGGGCACTGAAGCTTTCTTT. Amino acids: CASSKRGTEAFF.

This chain links TRBV28 with TRBJ2-3; the D gene is possibly TRBD2 (5 bases). Germline CDR1 and CDR2: MDHEN and SYDVKM. The CDR3 runs to 15 residues. V shed 2 bases and J shed 5 bases, with 14 bases lying between them. This CDR3 is CASSLARTGGDTQYF. In DNA, the CDR3 is TGTGCCAGCAGTTTAGCACGGACCGGAGGAGATACGCAGTATTTT.

J is TRBJ1-2 and V is TRBV5-5; perhaps TRBD1 as D (5 bases). Trimming stripped 0 bases from V and 0 bases from J, with 9 bases between. Germline V lookup: CDR1 SGHKS, CDR2 YYEKEE (reference sequence). The CDR3 has 15 amino acids. The CDR3 here is CASSLVAGTNYGYTF. Here the CDR3 DNA reads TGTGCCAGCAGCTTGGTGGCAGGGACTAACTATGGCTACACCTTC.

This clone was counted once. The chain couples TRBV6-1 to TRBJ2-7; 16 bases align to TRBD2. V shed 8 bases, J shed 7 bases, and the junction held 5 bases outside the gene matches. The germline CDR1 and CDR2 sequences are MNHNS and SASEGT. The CDR3 consists of 14 residues. CDR3 in DNA: TGTGCCAGCCTCGGGACTAGCGGGAGGGGAGAGCAGTACTTC. It codes for CASLGTSGRGEQYF.

This clone came up a few times. The V call is TRBV27, the J call TRBJ2-2, with D perhaps matching TRBD2 (6 bases). The germline V gene encodes CDR1 MNHEY and CDR2 SMNVEV (reference sequence). The CDR3 has 15 amino acids. The V gene lost 6 bases and the J gene lost 3 bases, with 14 bases spanning the gap. Here the CDR3 reads CASRKIGGDTGELFF. DNA for the CDR3: TGTGCCAGCAGGAAAATCGGCGGGGACACCGGGGAGCTGTTTTTT.

In this sample, this clone turned up once. The V gene is TRBV6-1, the J gene TRBJ2-3; TRBD1 aligns across 11 bases. Trimming at V came to 0 bases and at J to 6 bases, leaving 5 bases not matched to a gene. The germline V gene encodes CDR1 MNHNS and CDR2 SASEGT. The CDR3 spans 16 residues. The CDR3: CASSEAGQGAFDTQYF. In DNA, the CDR3 is TGTGCCAGCAGTGAAGCCGGACAGGGGGCTTTTGATACGCAGTATTTT.